These 17 T cell receptor beta chains originate from one sample sequenced in a study of Tregs in tolerant kidney transplant recipients. Repertoires were generated with immunoSEQ multiplex PCR, while TCRdb's copy carries only in-frame clones and drops some. Counted here are under 45,000 clones, roughly 96% occurring once; the ten biggest clones make up around 0.38%. These receptors lack a known antigen. Sequenced sample: Tregs from blood cultured with allogeneic cells. Every receptor here comes from a human donor in good health.

J is TRBJ2-7 and V is TRBV19; D gene uncertain. Germline CDR1 reads LNHDA; CDR2 reads SQIVND (reference sequence). The CDR3 has 15 residues. V shed 2 bases and J shed 2 bases, with 13 bases lying between them. In DNA, the CDR3 is TGTGCCAGTAGTATAAAACCAGGATGGACCTACGAGCAGTACTTC. Amino acid sequence: CASSIKPGWTYEQYF. The entire variable domain, with the rest obtained from reference TRBV19 and TRBJ2-7, is as follows: DGGITQSPKYLFRKEGQNVTLSCEQNLNHDAMYWYRQDPGQGLRLIYYSQIVNDFQKGDIAEGYSVSREKKESFPLTVTSAQKNPTAFYLCASSIKPGWTYEQYFGPGTRLTVT.

The V and J genes are TRBV7-2 and TRBJ2-7; D may be TRBD2 (7 bases). Germline V gives CDR1 SGHTA, CDR2 FQGNSA. This CDR3 has 12 amino acids. CDR3 sequence (DNA): TGTTCAGGCCGGGGGGAGGGGGAAGAGCAGTACTTC. Translating gives CSGRGEGEEQYF.

In its sample, this clone was seen once. V usage is TRBV5-1 and J usage is TRBJ2-3; 7 bases match TRBD2. Germline CDR1 is SGHRS and CDR2 is YFSETQ. The trim removed 7 bases at V and 4 bases at J, leaving 9 bases unmatched. The CDR3 consists of 14 residues. CDR3 sequence: CASGRGEVADTQYF. The CDR3 coding sequence is TGCGCCAGCGGTCGGGGGGAGGTTGCAGATACGCAGTATTTT.

Only a few counts were recorded for this clone. The chain joins TRBV7-6 to TRBJ2-7, with D uncertain. The CDR3 is made up of 16 amino acids. V was pared by 3 bases and J by 2 bases, with 17 bases between. In germline, CDR1 is SGHVS, CDR2 FNYEAQ. CDR3 amino acids: CASSFGAEGAAYEQYF. The CDR3 nucleotides are TGTGCCAGCAGCTTCGGCGCCGAAGGTGCGGCCTACGAGCAGTACTTC.

This chain uses TRBV5-1 with TRBJ1-5; D is unclear. Trimming left V 0 bases short and J 5 bases short, with 9 bases between. Germline CDR1 reads SGHRS; CDR2 reads YFSETQ. This CDR3 comprises 14 residues. The DNA for the CDR3 is TGCGCCAGCAGCTTGGAGGGCAGAGATCAGCCCCAGCATTTT. Translating it yields CASSLEGRDQPQHF.

The gene calls are TRBV10-2 and TRBJ2-7; D is undetermined. V gave up 5 bases and J gave up 3 bases, with 11 bases separating them. Germline V gene lookup returns CDR1 WSHSY and CDR2 SAAADI. The CDR3 extends over 13 amino acids. In nucleotides, the CDR3 is TGCGCCAGCAGTTTGGGCACGAACTACGAGCAGTACTTC. Amino acids: CASSLGTNYEQYF.

V gene TRBV6-1 combines with J gene TRBJ1-4; D perhaps matches TRBD1 (5 bases). Between the trimmed V and J ends, which lost 6 bases and 0 bases, there was a span of 11 bases. The CDR3 is 15 amino acids. CDR1 and CDR2 (germline): MNHNS, SASEGT. CDR3 protein: CASRWGVATNEKLFF. CDR3 nucleotide sequence: TGTGCCAGCAGGTGGGGGGTCGCAACTAATGAAAAACTGTTTTTT.

V usage is TRBV7-8 and J usage is TRBJ2-5, with D possibly matching TRBD1 (6 bases). This CDR3 comprises 16 residues. The germline V and J ends were trimmed by 1 base and 2 bases, with 14 bases remaining between them. Germline CDR1 SGHVS, CDR2 FQNEAQ. CDR3 DNA sequence: TGTGCCAGCAGCTTAGTGTCCCGGACAGCTCAAGAGACCCAGTACTTC. Protein sequence: CASSLVSRTAQETQYF.

CDR3 bases: TGTGCCAGCACCGGAAGCGGGGGCTTTGACAATGAGCAGTTCTTC. The encoded protein is CASTGSGGFDNEQFF. The chain employs TRBV7-3 and TRBJ2-1; TRBD2 matches at 8 bases. Germline values: CDR1 SGHTA, CDR2 FQGTGA. Trimming removed 7 bases from V and 5 bases from J; junction bases left unmatched: 10. The CDR3 sequence is 15 residues long.

The chain uses TRBV7-9 and TRBJ2-3; D could derive from TRBD1 or TRBD2 (5 bases each). The germline V gene has CDR1 SEHNR and CDR2 FQNEAQ (reference sequence). Trimming cost V 2 bases and J 4 bases, with 7 bases left between them. This CDR3 comprises 13 residues. In DNA, the CDR3 is TGTGCCAGCAGCTTACCGGGGCCAGATACGCAGTATTTT. Translating it yields CASSLPGPDTQYF.

V usage is TRBV5-4 and J usage is TRBJ1-1; D ambiguous. The germline gives CDR1 SGHNT, CDR2 YYREEE (reference sequence). CDR3 length equals 13 residues. V lost 6 bases, J lost 2 bases, and 11 bases lay in between. The CDR3: CASTTVTNTEAFF. The CDR3 bases are TGTGCCAGCACAACAGTCACTAACACTGAAGCTTTCTTT. The variable domain in full, with the rest retrieved from reference TRBV5-4 and TRBJ1-1, is ETGVTQSPTHLIKTRGQQVTLRCSSQSGHNTVSWYQQALGQGPQFIFQYYREEENGRGNFPPRFSGLQFPNYSSELNVNALELDDSALYLCASTTVTNTEAFFGQGTRLTVV.

This chain joins TRBV27 and TRBJ1-1; 7 bases align to TRBD1. Germline V lookup: CDR1 MNHEY, CDR2 SMNVEV (reference sequence). J was trimmed by 1 base and V by 8 bases; bases with no gene match: 7. The CDR3 sequence is 14 residues long. Here the CDR3 DNA reads TGTGCCAGCGCCCGGGACAGCTCGAACACTGAAGCTTTCTTT. Protein product: CASARDSSNTEAFF.

The rearrangement uses TRBV25-1 and TRBJ2-1; 11 bases align to TRBD2. Germline V lookup: CDR1 MGHDK, CDR2 SYGVNS. The CDR3 has 16 amino acids. J gave up 6 bases and V 4 bases, and 8 bases lay outside the gene matches. The CDR3 sequence is CASSVTSGGRANEQFF. The CDR3 DNA sequence: TGTGCCAGCAGTGTTACTAGCGGGGGACGGGCCAATGAGCAGTTCTTC. The full variable domain, rest sourced from reference TRBV25-1 and TRBJ2-1, is EADIYQTPRYLVIGTGKKITLECSQTMGHDKMYWYQQDPGMELHLIHYSYGVNSTEKGDLSSESTVSRIRTEHFPLTLESARPSHTSQYLCASSVTSGGRANEQFFGPGTRLTVL.

The count of this clone is one. This chain links TRBV11-2 with TRBJ2-5; 8 bases match TRBD2. Per germline, CDR1 SGHAT and CDR2 FQNNGV. The CDR3 covers 14 residues. Trimming took 3 bases from V and 3 from J; bases not matched to a gene: 3. CDR3 bases: TGTGCCAGCAGCTTTTACGGGGGGGAAGAGACCCAGTACTTC. Translated, it gives CASSFYGGEETQYF.

This chain connects TRBV7-2 to TRBJ2-5, with D possibly matching TRBD2 (6 bases). In germline, CDR1 is SGHTA, CDR2 FQGNSA. The V end was cut by 0 bases, the J end by 4 bases, with 9 bases between. The length of the CDR3 is 14 residues. The CDR3 protein is CASSLAGGGETQYF. CDR3 coding DNA: TGTGCCAGCAGCTTAGCGGGAGGAGGAGAGACCCAGTACTTC.

This chain links TRBV20-1 with TRBJ2-1; D remains unclear. This CDR3 is built from 11 residues. Germline V gene sequence: CDR1 DFQATT, CDR2 SNEGSKA (reference sequence). The V end lost 6 bases, the J end lost 5 bases, and 8 bases lay between the germline ends. The CDR3 protein is CSAPPHNEQFF. The DNA for the CDR3 is TGCAGTGCCCCGCCGCACAATGAGCAGTTCTTC.

The rearrangement joins TRBV6-6 to TRBJ1-2, with D maybe TRBD1 (6 bases). Per the germline V gene, CDR1 is MNHNY and CDR2 is SVGAGI (reference sequence). V was pared by 4 bases and J by 0 bases, with 12 bases between. The CDR3 consists of 15 residues. In DNA form, the CDR3 reads TGTGCCAGCAGTTTCCGGGACACAGCTAACTATGGCTACACCTTC. Amino acids: CASSFRDTANYGYTF.